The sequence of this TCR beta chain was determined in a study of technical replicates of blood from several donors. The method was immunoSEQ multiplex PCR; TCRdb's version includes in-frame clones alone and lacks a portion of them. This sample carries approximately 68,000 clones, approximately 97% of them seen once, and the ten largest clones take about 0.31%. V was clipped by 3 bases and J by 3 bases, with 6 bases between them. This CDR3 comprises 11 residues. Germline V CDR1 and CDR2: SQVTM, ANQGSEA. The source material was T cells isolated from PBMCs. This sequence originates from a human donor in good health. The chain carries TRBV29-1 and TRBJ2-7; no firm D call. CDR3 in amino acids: CSVDTDYEQYF. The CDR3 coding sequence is TGCAGCGTTGACACTGACTACGAGCAGTACTTC.